This TCR beta chain was obtained from a study of cytomegalovirus exposure and HLA in healthy donors (dated by TCRdb to the late 2010s). In terms of the full investigation: An earlier analysis of roughly 500 of the donors reported 276 Gb of sequence data and approximately 120 million unique TCR beta sequences obtained from around 180 million T cells. The number of typed donors differed by locus: about 620-640 for A, B, C, DRB1 and DQB1; approximately 530 for DQA1; about 600 for DPA1; and about 450 for DPB1. Donor age, sex, ethnicity and CMV serostatus were compiled alongside the repertoire data. A later analysis re-analyzed previously published TCR beta repertoires from about 600 donors and added high-resolution HLA genotyping to study TCR occurrence patterns. Rather than drawing on any new phenotypic data, the later analysis identified candidate immune exposures from TCR beta sequences and the way those sequences occurred across donors. The study aimed to test whether cataloging public T cell receptors could reveal signatures of past pathogen exposure. Among some 400 genotyped donors of the cohort, an average of around 240,000 unique TCR beta nucleotide sequences was sequenced per donor, of which about 19% were non-productive. Every discovery cohort repertoire had been produced on one sequencing platform. HLA typing covered class I and class II loci at four-digit resolution. Because of strong linkage in the cohort, roughly five DR-DQ haplotypes were treated as single units for association and clustering. The study profiled the T cell repertoires of hundreds of subjects by immunosequencing and related them to cytomegalovirus serostatus. Of the approximately 370 genotyped donors, roughly 76% were placed in the genetic ancestry cluster associated with self-reported Caucasian donors. To predict cytomegalovirus infection status, the study brought together high-throughput TCR immunosequencing, statistical association of individual TCRs with disease status, and machine learning. Roughly 300 gigabases of sequencing data and around 80 million unique TCR sequences made up an early release that covered about 640 HLA-typed donors. In a later genetic analysis, genome-wide SNP genotypes for about 65% of the roughly 700 donors were used, and that subset was treated as a discovery cohort. In an earlier analysis of over 550 of the donors, high-throughput TCR beta sequencing was used to judge whether each TCR beta V gene segment behaved as functional or pseudogenic. Besides the first cohort of 550 to 750 subjects, a separate validation cohort made up of over a hundred different subjects was used.

As to this clone: The antigen it binds to is not known. Base qualities were left out, and no much larger clone turns up one base away.

CDR1 and CDR2, per the germline V gene, are SNHLY and FYNNEI. Reading from cysteine to phenylalanine, the CDR3 counts 15 amino acids. Only the CDR3 DNA is retained, 45 bases long and in frame from the first base. V was cut back by 1 base and J by 9 bases, leaving a gap of 16 bases between them. Receptors were amplified or captured by the immunoSEQ multiplex PCR assay. A mixture of 60 forward primers for TCR Vbeta segments and 13 reverse primers for TCR Jbeta segments was used in the multiplex PCR. Amplification of the CDR3 region of rearranged TCR beta genes was performed with a multiplex PCR assay on genomic DNA. The amplified TCR beta libraries were sequenced on the Illumina HiSeq System as 87-base-pair reads. From the authors' description of their analysis: Across the 700 or so repertoires, a later analysis counted roughly 84 million unique TCR beta chains, 9.5 million to 12 million of which were shared by at least two donors. Raw reads were error-corrected and collapsed into unique sequences by a nearest-neighbor algorithm in which closely related sequences were merged to remove PCR and sequencing errors. V, D and J gene segments were assigned by aligning CDR3 sequences to IMGT reference sequences. For a sequence to be retained, a match of at least six nucleotides was required to both a V gene segment and a J gene segment. Rearrangements were classified as productive when the CDR3 lacked stop codons and remained in frame with V and J, and all other rearrangements were classified as non-productive. CDR3 was defined according to IMGT convention as the region running from the second conserved V-encoded cysteine to the conserved J-encoded phenylalanine. The earlier analysis of 500 to 750 of the donors excluded any sequence lacking an unambiguous match to a single V gene segment. An earlier analysis of some 500 of the donors classified V segments as functional when productive rearrangements were above 56.7% and as segregating when the standard deviation between donors was above 5%. A statistical classification framework was developed to diagnose cytomegalovirus status using the catalog of TCR beta chain sequences. In a later analysis, V and J genes were assigned by comparing TCR nucleotide sequences against IMGT/GENE-DB human TR gene sequences. The TCRdist pipeline was used in a later analysis to assign CDR3 sequences and most-parsimonious VDJ recombination scenarios. In a later analysis, every TCR beta chain was defined by the combination of its CDR3 amino acid sequence and its V-gene family, and reads without a unique V-gene family were dropped. As a way to deal with suspected cross-contamination and a sequencing artifact, a later analysis dropped hundreds of nucleotide sequences that were highly shared and had low generation probability. For each public chain, a later analysis derived a clonal expansion index from normalized ranks of inferred template counts within each repertoire. A later analysis computed generation probabilities with a VDJ recombination model fitted to out-of-frame rearrangements, and checked the results against IGoR. In a later analysis, hypergeometric tests were used to score TCR-TCR, TCR-HLA and TCR-CMV co-occurrence, with a repertoire-size bias correction applied to TCR pairs. In a later analysis, false discovery rates were estimated by permuting HLA or CMV assignments 20 times. In a later analysis, co-occurring TCRs were grouped using DBSCAN, with TCRdist sequence similarity added in when clustering inside HLA-allele-positive subsets. Co-occurrence clustering excluded repertoires with fewer than 30,000 or more than 120,000 public chains, plus five with anomalous nucleotide sharing. TCRdb stores this immuneACCESS table with in-frame sequences only. Part of the clones is absent; in the studies checked, under half of the shortfall reflects unresolved V genes, and no reason is known for the rest. For V, J and clone size, that table is used; D and trimming come from the DNA. The sample yields about 150,000 clones; about 80% were counted once. Jointly, the top ten make up about 4% of the sample.

The cohort consisted of approximately 670 healthy bone marrow donors. All cohort members were sampled while nominally healthy, although unrecorded immune exposures were likely present. The donor tested CMV seronegative, placing the donor among the 350 to 400 seronegative members of the cohort. A peripheral blood sample was collected from each donor, and TCR beta sequencing was performed on peripheral blood mononuclear cells. The Qiagen DNeasy Blood Extraction Kit was used to extract genomic DNA from the blood cell samples. On the study overall, not on this receptor specifically: A later genetic analysis associated a missense DCLRE1C variant with V-gene and J-gene trimming of TCR beta chains, and an independent cohort replicated the association. Presence/absence analyses assumed roughly uniform sequencing depth across donors, an assumption that may not hold. Immune exposure information for the cohort was limited to CMV serostatus. In a later analysis, HLA-associated TCR beta chains were found to be more clonally expanded and to have lower generation probabilities than equally common non-associated chains. A few of the identified cytomegalovirus-associated TCR beta chains were confirmed in vitro to be specific for cytomegalovirus antigens. A later genetic analysis reported fewer N-insertions in productive TCRs among donors in an Asian-associated ancestry cluster than the approximately 700-donor mean. An earlier analysis of approximately 590 of the donors showed that most TCR beta V segments appeared in productive rearrangements either about 87% or about 30% of the time, which broadly matched IMGT annotations. The authors suggested that the approach could potentially be extended to other disease states and immunological phenotypes. In this cohort, only TCR beta chains were sequenced, and detectable features were limited by the absence of alpha or paired-chain data. The classifier was reported to diagnose cytomegalovirus status with high specificity and sensitivity in both the original cohort and the validation cohort. Because counts were too low, about 18 rarely observed V segments, including chromosome 9 orphons, were excluded from the earlier analysis of several hundred of the donors. The study gave a list of under 200 TCR beta chains associated with cytomegalovirus. Because the 87-base-pair reads could not distinguish some IMGT-functional V segments, including TRBV6-2 and TRBV6-3, those segments were excluded. Correlated functional status among segregating V segments might be attributable to linkage disequilibrium, but an unknown experimental factor could not be ruled out. Across donors, most TCR sequences were observed very rarely, whereas some public TCRs were present in many individuals. According to a later analysis, parvovirus B19, influenza, CMV and Epstein-Barr virus appeared linked to several top co-occurrence clusters. Strong co-occurrence of HLA alleles, especially DR and DQ, made assigning TCR associations to individual alleles difficult. A later analysis found that TCR association rates varied across HLA loci, with DRB1 alleles showing the most associated TCRs and HLA-C alleles the fewest. In a later analysis, some 17,000 TCR beta sequences were associated with specific HLA alleles at a false discovery rate of 0.05. A further reported finding was that TCR beta sequences accurately predicted the HLA-A and HLA-B alleles for most subjects in the first cohort. A cluster of highly shared sequence variants was judged likely to be a technical artifact of the sequencing pipeline. A later analysis found that most CMV-associated TCR beta chains appeared HLA-restricted, with HLA associations seemingly driven largely by CMV exposure. Because HLA typing was missing for some donors at each locus, association tests included only the typed subset.

The material sequenced was PBMCs. Here the chain combines TRBV2 and TRBJ1-5; 6 matching bases give a weak D call of TRBD1. The clonotype comes from a woman aged 40 to 50 in good health and CMV-seronegative. The CDR3 corresponds to CASSEVSQGSAPQHF. The DNA reads TGTGCCAGCAGTGAAGTGAGCCAGGGGTCTGCGCCCCAGCATTTT.